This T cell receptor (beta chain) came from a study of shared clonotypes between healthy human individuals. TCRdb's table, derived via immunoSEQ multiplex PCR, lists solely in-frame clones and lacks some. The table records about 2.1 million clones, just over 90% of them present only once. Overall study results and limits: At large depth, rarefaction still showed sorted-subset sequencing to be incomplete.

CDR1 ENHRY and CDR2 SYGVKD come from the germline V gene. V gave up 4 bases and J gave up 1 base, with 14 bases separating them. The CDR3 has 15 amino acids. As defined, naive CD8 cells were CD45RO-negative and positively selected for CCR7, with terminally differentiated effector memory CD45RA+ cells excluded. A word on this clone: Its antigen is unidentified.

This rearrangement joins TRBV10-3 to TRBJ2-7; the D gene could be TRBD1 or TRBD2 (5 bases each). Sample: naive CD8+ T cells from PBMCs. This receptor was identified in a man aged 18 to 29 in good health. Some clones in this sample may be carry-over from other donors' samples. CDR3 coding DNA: TGTGCCATCAGTGTGAGGGACCCCACGTCCTACGAGCAGTACTTC. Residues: CAISVRDPTSYEQYF.